The clone carrying this T cell receptor (beta chain) was picked up many times. What it binds is not known. The sample comes from a study of identical twins' blood T cells. General study points: Environmental influences on twin similarity could not be excluded. V gene usage reportedly matched far better within twin pairs than unrelated donors.

A previously described protocol, modified, built RNA-based TCR cDNA libraries. In the original processing: Each donor had about 90,000 to nearly 550,000 clonotypes. TCRdb used MiXCR to reprocess the 5' RACE reads, holding one entry per CDR3 protein. The V and J calls were determined by TCRdb, not by the authors. The sample lists hundreds of thousands of distinct CDR3 sequences; 28% were seen once. The sequence derives from a woman aged 18-49 years in good health. Sequenced: PBMCs.

The DNA for the CDR3 is TGCAGCGTAAAAGTGGCCTCTTCGGGCGAGACCCAGTACTTC. This sequence encodes CSVKVASSGETQYF. The chain recombines TRBV29-1 with TRBJ2-5; D gene unclear. V lost 6 bases and J 5 bases, leaving 19 bases between the germline ends. The CDR3 has 14 amino acids. Germline V CDR1 and CDR2: SQVTM, ANQGSEA. The full variable domain, rest sourced from reference TRBV29-1 and TRBJ2-5, is SAVISQKPSRDICQRGTSLTIQCQVDSQVTMMFWYRQQPGQSLTLIATANQGSEATYESGFVIDKFPISRPNLTFSTLTVSNMSPEDSSIYLCSVKVASSGETQYFGPGTRLLVL.